These 27 T cell receptor beta chains originate from one sample sequenced in a study of blood T cell repertoires in COVID-19. Libraries were prepared by immunoSEQ multiplex PCR; TCRdb keeps only in-frame clonotypes and omits some of them. The repertoire includes 100,000 to 150,000 clones, approximately 90% of them detected once, and 2.1% sits in the top ten. The specimen sequenced was peripheral blood. The receptors come from a man in his fifties with COVID-19, enrolled during active disease.

The chain joins TRBV28 to TRBJ2-1, with no clear D. Trimming pared 2 bases from V and 3 bases from J, leaving 11 bases between. This CDR3 comprises 15 residues. The germline V gene has CDR1 MDHEN and CDR2 SYDVKM. CDR3 nucleotides: TGTGCCAGCAGTTTAGCGCGTAGAGGCTACAATGAGCAGTTCTTC. It is translated as CASSLARRGYNEQFF.

The DNA of the CDR3 is TGTGCCTGGAGTGTCAAAGCGGAAACAGATACGCAGTATTTT. Protein product: CAWSVKAETDTQYF. The chain joins TRBV30 to TRBJ2-3; D is perhaps TRBD2 (5 bases). This CDR3 contains 14 residues. The germline CDR1 and CDR2 sequences are GTSNPN and SVGIG (reference sequence). Trimming left V 0 bases short and J 3 bases short, with 10 bases between.

The chain combines TRBV4-2 with TRBJ1-1, with D possibly matching TRBD1 (5 bases). Between the trimmed V and J ends, which lost 5 bases and 0 bases, there was a span of 22 bases. CDR1 LGHNA and CDR2 YNFKEQ come from the germline V gene. This CDR3 has 18 amino acids. Here the CDR3 reads CASSFQLSGAPMNTEAFF. CDR3 coding DNA: TGTGCCAGCAGCTTTCAGCTCAGCGGGGCCCCCATGAACACTGAAGCTTTCTTT.

This sequence joins TRBV5-8 and TRBJ2-1, with D tentatively TRBD2 (6 bases). The CDR3 consists of 14 residues. Trimming left V 2 bases short and J 8 bases short, with 14 bases between. Germline lookup yields CDR1 SGHTS and CDR2 YDEGEE. The CDR3: CASSFRPGSDEQFF. The CDR3 DNA reads TGTGCCAGCAGCTTCAGGCCCGGGAGCGATGAGCAGTTCTTC.

The CDR3 bases are TGTGCCTGGGGTGCCACAGGGCGAACTGAAGCTTTCTTT. Translation: CAWGATGRTEAFF. The V call is TRBV30, the J call TRBJ1-1; possibly TRBD1 for D (6 bases). The germline V gene has CDR1 GTSNPN and CDR2 SVGIG (reference sequence). The CDR3 runs 13 residues. Trimming pared 5 bases from V and 5 bases from J, leaving 15 bases between.

CDR3 residues: CASSPRSGQETQYF. As DNA, the CDR3 is TGTGCCAGCTCACCACGTAGCGGGCAGGAGACCCAGTACTTC. The chain carries TRBV18 and TRBJ2-5; 7 nucleotides match TRBD2. This CDR3 has 14 amino acids. V lost 1 base and J lost 5; bases outside the gene matches: 4. Germline CDR1 reads KGHSH; CDR2 reads LQKENI.

The chain carries TRBV6-2 or TRBV6-3 and TRBJ2-1; 9 bases match TRBD2. The junction had 11 bases not matched to a gene; V was cut back by 6 bases and J by 8 bases. The CDR3 is 15 amino acids. Germline V gives CDR1 MNHEY, CDR2 SVGEGT. CDR3 sequence (DNA): TGTGCCAGCAGCTTTAGGGCGGGAGGGAAGGATGAGCAGTTCTTC. This sequence encodes CASSFRAGGKDEQFF.

This chain links TRBV11-2 with TRBJ1-1, with a weak D call TRBD1 (5 bases). This CDR3 region has 13 residues. The germline V gene has CDR1 SGHAT and CDR2 FQNNGV. The V and J ends lost 3 bases and 1 base respectively, with 6 bases between them. CDR3 sequence reads: CASSFGQNTEAFF. CDR3 sequence (DNA): TGTGCCAGCAGCTTCGGACAGAACACTGAAGCTTTCTTT.

The chain is built from TRBV4-1 and TRBJ2-3; 14 bases match TRBD2. This CDR3 has 18 amino acids. Per germline, CDR1 MGHRA and CDR2 YSYEKL. V lost 4 bases, J lost 1 base, and 7 bases stayed unmatched. CDR3 region: CASSRQGTSGRGTDTQYF. In DNA, the CDR3 is TGCGCCAGCAGCCGTCAGGGGACTAGCGGGAGAGGCACAGATACGCAGTATTTT.

V usage is TRBV6-4 and J usage is TRBJ2-1; TRBD2 matches at 16 bases. The CDR3 sequence is 16 residues long. Germline trimming cut 6 bases from V and 8 bases from J; bases unmatched to any gene: 7. The germline CDR1 and CDR2 sequences are MRHNA and SNTAGT. The CDR3 protein is CASRGTSGRVPHEQFF. The CDR3 coding sequence is TGTGCCAGCAGGGGGACTAGCGGGAGGGTCCCCCATGAGCAGTTCTTC.

This clone was detected only once. V usage is TRBV20-1 and J usage is TRBJ2-2; 8 bases are shared with TRBD2. Germline V gene sequence: CDR1 DFQATT, CDR2 SNEGSKA (reference sequence). The trim removed 3 bases at V and 5 bases at J, leaving 5 bases unmatched. The CDR3 runs 14 residues. The CDR3, as DNA: TGCAGTGCTAGTGTGCGGGAGGTGACCGGGGAGCTGTTTTTT. As protein: CSASVREVTGELFF.

The gene calls are TRBV5-4 and TRBJ2-1; no reliable D call. This CDR3 spans 16 amino acids. V lost 0 bases and J 0 bases, leaving 10 bases between the germline ends. Germline loops: CDR1 SGHNT, CDR2 YYREEE (reference sequence). CDR3 residues: CASSLALASSYNEQFF. The CDR3 coding sequence is TGTGCCAGCAGCTTGGCCCTGGCAAGCTCCTACAATGAGCAGTTCTTC.

The CDR3 is CASKDRMSSYEQYF. In nucleotides, the CDR3 is TGTGCCAGTAAGGACAGGATGAGCTCCTACGAGCAGTACTTC. This chain uses TRBV19 with TRBJ2-7; 7 bases agree with TRBD1. The CDR3 extends over 14 amino acids. The V gene's germline CDR1 is LNHDA and CDR2 SQIVND (reference sequence). V shed 7 bases, J shed 0 bases, and the junction held 6 bases outside the gene matches.

V gene TRBV5-5 combines with J gene TRBJ1-1; 8 bases are shared with TRBD1. CDR1 is SGHKS and CDR2 is YYEKEE in the germline V gene (reference sequence). V shed 4 bases and J 1 base; nucleotides not matched to a gene: 3. CDR3 length: 14 residues. The CDR3 nucleotides read TGTGCCAGCAGCCCGACAGGGGCGAACACTGAAGCTTTCTTT. Translating it yields CASSPTGANTEAFF. Together with reference TRBV5-5 and TRBJ1-1, the CDR3 gives the full variable domain: DAGVTQSPTHLIKTRGQQVTLRCSPISGHKSVSWYQQVLGQGPQFIFQYYEKEERGRGNFPDRFSARQFPNYSSELNVNALLLGDSALYLCASSPTGANTEAFFGQGTRLTVV.

This chain joins TRBV7-9 and TRBJ1-2; TRBD1 might be the D (5 bases). Between the trimmed V and J ends, which lost 5 bases and 2 bases, there was a span of 9 bases. This CDR3 has 13 residues. Germline CDR1 reads SEHNR; CDR2 reads FQNEAQ (reference sequence). CDR3 DNA: TGTGCCAGCAGCAGAGACAGAAACTATGGCTACACCTTC. Its translation: CASSRDRNYGYTF.

This clone was detected once. V is TRBV2 and J is TRBJ2-5, with 7 positions matching TRBD2. Losses at the gene ends were 7 bases for V and 3 bases for J; bases not matched to a gene: 5. The CDR3 consists of 13 residues. The germline V gene has CDR1 SNHLY and CDR2 FYNNEI. CDR3 coding DNA: TGTGCCAGCATAGCGGGTTGGAAAGAGACCCAGTACTTC. Protein sequence: CASIAGWKETQYF.

V gene TRBV19 combines with J gene TRBJ2-5; 8 positions agree with TRBD1. Germline trimming cut 7 bases from V and 5 bases from J; bases unmatched to any gene: 12. Germline lookup yields CDR1 LNHDA and CDR2 SQIVND (reference sequence). This CDR3 is built from 15 residues. This CDR3 is CASTDRTGSWETQYF. CDR3 DNA sequence: TGTGCCAGTACCGACAGGACAGGGTCTTGGGAGACCCAGTACTTC.

This rearrangement joins TRBV27 to TRBJ2-1, with 8 bases that match TRBD1. The CDR3 sequence is 15 residues long. Looked up from germline, CDR1 is MNHEY and CDR2 is SMNVEV (reference sequence). After removal of 3 bases from V and 7 bases from J, the junction contained 8 bases not matched to a gene. This CDR3 reads CASSFRTGSENEQFF. CDR3 sequence (DNA): TGTGCCAGCAGTTTTAGGACAGGGTCAGAAAATGAGCAGTTCTTC.

This chain links TRBV11-3 with TRBJ2-3, with no clear D. Trimming stripped 4 bases from V and 0 bases from J, with 11 bases between. This CDR3 comprises 15 residues. The germline V gene has CDR1 SGHNT and CDR2 YENEEA. The chain's CDR3 is CASSCPLTSTDTQYF. The CDR3 bases are TGTGCCAGCAGCTGTCCCTTAACTAGCACAGATACGCAGTATTTT.

The V and J genes are TRBV6-5 and TRBJ2-3, with D tentatively TRBD2 (6 bases). Germline CDR1 is MNHEY and CDR2 is SVGAGI. The germline V and J ends were trimmed by 1 base and 4 bases, with 15 bases remaining between them. CDR3 length: 16 amino acids. CDR3 in DNA: TGTGCCAGCAGTTACTTGCCGGGAACGGGAGCAGATACGCAGTATTTT. This gives the protein CASSYLPGTGADTQYF.

The V gene is TRBV19, the J gene TRBJ2-3; D unclear. This CDR3 spans 14 amino acids. Germline V gene sequence: CDR1 LNHDA, CDR2 SQIVND (reference sequence). Between the trimmed V and J ends, which lost 3 bases and 1 base, there was a span of 8 bases. CDR3 residues: CASSMSGRTDTQYF. The CDR3, as DNA: TGTGCCAGTAGTATGAGTGGTCGCACAGATACGCAGTATTTT. Variable domain in full (rest from reference TRBV19 and TRBJ2-3): DGGITQSPKYLFRKEGQNVTLSCEQNLNHDAMYWYRQDPGQGLRLIYYSQIVNDFQKGDIAEGYSVSREKKESFPLTVTSAQKNPTAFYLCASSMSGRTDTQYFGPGTRLTVL.

J is TRBJ1-5 and V is TRBV19, with D possibly matching TRBD1 (6 bases). Germline loops: CDR1 LNHDA, CDR2 SQIVND (reference sequence). This CDR3 region has 13 residues. The V end lost 3 bases, the J end lost 6 bases, and 9 bases lay between the germline ends. The CDR3 DNA is TGTGCCAGTAGTATGCAGGGGATTCAGCCCCAGCATTTT. It specifies CASSMQGIQPQHF.

The V gene is TRBV7-8, the J gene TRBJ1-1; the match to TRBD1 covers 7 bases. The CDR3 spans 13 residues. In germline, CDR1 is SGHVS, CDR2 FQNEAQ. V shed 6 bases and J 4 bases; nucleotides not matched to a gene: 5. CDR3 sequence (DNA): TGTGCCAGCAGACCGACAGGGCGCACTGAAGCTTTCTTT. Its protein product is CASRPTGRTEAFF. The full variable domain, in which reference TRBV7-8 and TRBJ1-1 provide the parts outside the CDR3, is GAGVSQSPRYKVAKRGQDVALRCDPISGHVSLFWYQQALGQGPEFLTYFQNEAQLDKSGLPSDRFFAERPEGSVSTLKIQRTQQEDSAVYLCASRPTGRTEAFFGQGTRLTVV.

The J gene is TRBJ1-5, the V gene TRBV27; D gene uncertain. The CDR3 length is 15 residues. V was shortened by 6 bases and J by 2 bases, with 14 bases between the two germline ends. Per germline, CDR1 MNHEY and CDR2 SMNVEV (reference sequence). The CDR3 reads CASSLVRGGNQPQHF. The CDR3 DNA reads TGTGCCAGCAGCCTAGTGAGAGGAGGCAATCAGCCCCAGCATTTT.

V gene TRBV9 combines with J gene TRBJ2-1, with D unresolved. The V gene lost 0 bases and the J gene lost 7 bases, with 5 bases spanning the gap. CDR1 and CDR2 (germline): SGDLS, YYNGEE. The CDR3 totals 12 residues. The CDR3 bases are TGTGCCAGCAGCGTAGAGGAGAATGAGCAGTTCTTC. This gives the protein CASSVEENEQFF.

The chain has TRBV5-1 and TRBJ2-5; TRBD2 agrees at 10 bases. Germline V gene data show CDR1 as SGHRS and CDR2 as YFSETQ. CDR3 length equals 17 residues. Losses at the gene ends were 0 bases for V and 0 bases for J; bases not matched to a gene: 5. In DNA, the CDR3 is TGCGCCAGCAGCTTGGCCCTAGCGGGAGTTGACCAAGAGACCCAGTACTTC. Amino acid sequence: CASSLALAGVDQETQYF.

The chain uses TRBV7-9 and TRBJ1-2, with D tentatively TRBD1 (5 bases). Looked up from germline, CDR1 is SEHNR and CDR2 is FQNEAQ (reference sequence). This CDR3 region has 14 residues. V was trimmed by 5 bases and J by 3 bases, leaving 13 bases between them. CDR3 amino acids: CASSPPWGDYGYTF. Written as DNA, the CDR3 is TGTGCCAGCAGCCCGCCCTGGGGGGACTATGGCTACACCTTC.